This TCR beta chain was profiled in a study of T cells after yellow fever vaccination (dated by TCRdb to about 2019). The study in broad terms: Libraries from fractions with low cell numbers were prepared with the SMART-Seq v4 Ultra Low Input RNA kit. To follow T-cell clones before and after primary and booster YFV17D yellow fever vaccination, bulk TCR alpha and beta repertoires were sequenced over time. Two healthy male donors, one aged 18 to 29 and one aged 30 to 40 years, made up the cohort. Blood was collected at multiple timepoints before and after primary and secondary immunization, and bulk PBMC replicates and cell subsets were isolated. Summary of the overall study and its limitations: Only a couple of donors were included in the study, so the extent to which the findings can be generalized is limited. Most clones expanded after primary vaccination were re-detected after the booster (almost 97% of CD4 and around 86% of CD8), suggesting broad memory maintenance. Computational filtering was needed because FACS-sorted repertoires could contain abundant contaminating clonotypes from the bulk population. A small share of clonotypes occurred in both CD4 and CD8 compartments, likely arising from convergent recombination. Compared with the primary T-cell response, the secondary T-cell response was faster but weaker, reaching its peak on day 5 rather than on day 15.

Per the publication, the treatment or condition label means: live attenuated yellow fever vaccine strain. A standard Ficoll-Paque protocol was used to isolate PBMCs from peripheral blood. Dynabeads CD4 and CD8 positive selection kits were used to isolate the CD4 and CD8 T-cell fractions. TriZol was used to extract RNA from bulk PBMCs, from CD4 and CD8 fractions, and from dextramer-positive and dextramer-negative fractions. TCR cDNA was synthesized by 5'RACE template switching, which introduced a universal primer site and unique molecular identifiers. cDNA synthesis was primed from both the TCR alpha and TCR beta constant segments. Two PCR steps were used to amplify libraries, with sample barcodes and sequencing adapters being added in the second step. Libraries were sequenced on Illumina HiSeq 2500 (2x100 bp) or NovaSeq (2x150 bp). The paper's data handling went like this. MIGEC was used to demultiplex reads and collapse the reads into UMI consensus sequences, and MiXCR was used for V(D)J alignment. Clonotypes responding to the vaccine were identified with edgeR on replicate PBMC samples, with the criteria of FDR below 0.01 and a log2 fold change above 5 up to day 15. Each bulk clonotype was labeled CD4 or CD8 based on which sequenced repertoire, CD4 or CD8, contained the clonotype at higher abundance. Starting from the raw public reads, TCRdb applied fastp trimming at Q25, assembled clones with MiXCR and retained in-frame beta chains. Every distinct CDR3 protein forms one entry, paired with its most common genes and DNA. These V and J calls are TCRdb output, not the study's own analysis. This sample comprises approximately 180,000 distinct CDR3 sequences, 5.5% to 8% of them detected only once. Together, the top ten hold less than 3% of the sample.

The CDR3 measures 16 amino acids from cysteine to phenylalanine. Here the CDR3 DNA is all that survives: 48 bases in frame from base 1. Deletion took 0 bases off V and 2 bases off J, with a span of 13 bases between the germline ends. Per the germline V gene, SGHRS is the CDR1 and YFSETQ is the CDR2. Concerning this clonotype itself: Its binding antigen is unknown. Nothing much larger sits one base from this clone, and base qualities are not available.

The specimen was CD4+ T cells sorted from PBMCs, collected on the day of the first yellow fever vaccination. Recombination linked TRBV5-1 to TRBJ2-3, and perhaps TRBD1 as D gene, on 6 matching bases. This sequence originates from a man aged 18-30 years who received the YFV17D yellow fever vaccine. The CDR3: CASSLGQENPTDTQYF. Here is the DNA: TGCGCCAGCAGCTTGGGACAGGAGAACCCCACAGATACGCAGTATTTT.